A selection of T cell receptor beta chains follows, all from one sample in a study of shared clonotypes between healthy human individuals. Method: immunoSEQ multiplex PCR; TCRdb's copy keeps in-frame clones and lacks some. The sample lists over a million clones; roughly 96% were seen once. Sequenced: naive CD4+ T cells sorted from blood. These receptors all come from a man younger than 40 in good health. The CDR3 runs from the conserved cysteine through the conserved F or W. The D gene is left open where the match is weak. The size entry is marked missing in some rows and otherwise reads once, few, many or a size class.

j_call clone_size d_call v_call cdr3_nt cdr3_aa
TRBJ2-7 . TRBD2 TRBV6-4 TGTGCCAGCAGTGTCCCCCTAGATAGCGGGAGCCCTTACGAGCAGTACTTC CASSVPLDSGSPYEQYF
TRBJ1-1 . . TRBV12-5 TGTGCTAGTGGTTGGTCTACGGGAACTGAAGCTTTCTTT CASGWSTGTEAFF
TRBJ2-7 once . TRBV27 TGTGCCAGCAGCAGAGTTGGGGGAATGGTCTACGAGCAGTACTTC CASSRVGGMVYEQYF
TRBJ2-5 . . TRBV6-5 TGTGCCAGCAGGGTGAGGGGGGGCGGCCAAGAGACCCAGTACTTC CASRVRGGGQETQYF
TRBJ2-2 . TRBD2 TRBV9 TGTGCCAGCGGGACTAGCCTCTCCGGGGAGCTGTTTTTT CASGTSLSGELFF
TRBJ1-2 . . TRBV6-4 TGTGCCAGCAGTGACGGGTCCAGTTCCTATGGCTACACCTTC CASSDGSSSYGYTF
TRBJ2-7 . . TRBV28 TGTGCCAGCAGTTTATGGGCTCCGAGCTCCTACGAGCAGTACTTC CASSLWAPSSYEQYF
TRBJ2-5 . TRBD1 TRBV18 TGTGCCAGCTCATCGGACAGGGGTCAAGAGACCCAGTACTTC CASSSDRGQETQYF
TRBJ2-5 . TRBD2 TRBV5-5 TGCGCCAGCAGCCAAGTCTTAAGCGGGGAAGAGACCCAGTACTTC CASSQVLSGEETQYF
TRBJ2-5 . . TRBV5-1 TGCGCCAGCAGCTTGGACCCACAAGAGACCCAGTACTTC CASSLDPQETQYF
TRBJ2-3 . . TRBV5-4 TGTGCCAGCAGCTCGTGGTGGGGCGTTAGCACAGATACGCAGTATTTT CASSSWWGVSTDTQYF
TRBJ2-5 . . TRBV15 TGTGCCACCAGCAGAGATAACGCGGAGACCCAGTACTTC CATSRDNAETQYF
TRBJ2-2 . . TRBV2 TGTGCCAGCAGTGACCCAGGCTCGACCGGGGAGCTGTTTTTT CASSDPGSTGELFF
TRBJ1-5 . . TRBV28 TGTGCCAGCAGCCCCCTTGGAGAGCCCCAGCATTTT CASSPLGEPQHF
TRBJ2-7 . . TRBV5-1 TGCGCCAGCAGCTGGACCTTAATGGGCGAGCAGTACTTC CASSWTLMGEQYF
TRBJ2-3 . . TRBV5-8 TGTGCCAGCAGCTTGTTGGCAAAGCCTAGCACAGATACGCAGTATTTT CASSLLAKPSTDTQYF
TRBJ1-4 . . TRBV6-5 TGTGCCAGCAAGTTCGGAGGGAATAATGAAAAACTGTTTTTT CASKFGGNNEKLFF
TRBJ1-5 . . TRBV19 TGTGCCAGTAGTATGTTGGTGGGATATCAGCCCCAGCATTTT CASSMLVGYQPQHF
TRBJ2-1 . TRBD2 TRBV5-1 TGCGCCAGCAGCCTGGGCCGGGCGCCACCGACTAGCGGGATTTCTGATGAGCAGTTCTTC CASSLGRAPPTSGISDEQFF
TRBJ2-1 once . TRBV6-6 TGTGCCAGCAGGCCCCGCTTAGGGTCCTACAATGAGCAGTTCTTC CASRPRLGSYNEQFF
TRBJ2-1 . TRBD2 TRBV7-9 TGTGCCAGCAGCTTAGTGGCTAGCGGGAGGTTCGGGGGGAATGAGCAGTTCTTC CASSLVASGRFGGNEQFF
TRBJ2-3 . . TRBV7-9 TGTGCCAGCGGCGGGGACACAGATACGCAGTATTTT CASGGDTDTQYF
TRBJ2-1 . TRBD2 TRBV19 TGTGCCAGTAGTATTTTTCAACGGGAGGGTTTGGCCCACCTCAATGAGCAGTTCTTC CASSIFQREGLAHLNEQFF
TRBJ2-6 . TRBD2 TRBV28 TGTGCCAGCAGTCTTGCCGGGACTACTTCCTCTGGGGCCAACGTCCTGACTTTC CASSLAGTTSSGANVLTF
TRBJ2-7 . . TRBV7-9 TGTGCCAGCAGCTTAGCCGGCACCTACGAGCAGTACTTC CASSLAGTYEQYF
TRBJ2-3 once TRBD1 TRBV7-2 TGTGCCAGCAGCTTAGGCACAGGGGGCTATAGATCAGATACGCAGTATTTT CASSLGTGGYRSDTQYF
TRBJ1-3 . TRBD1 TRBV6-1 TGTGCCAGCAGTGAGACAGGGGGCTCTGGAAACACCATATATTTT CASSETGGSGNTIYF
TRBJ2-3 . . TRBV9 TGTGCCAGCAGCGCCACGGGCCAAACAGATACGCAGTATTTT CASSATGQTDTQYF
TRBJ2-3 . TRBD2 TRBV19 TGTGCCAGTAGACTAGCGGGAAGCACAGATACGCAGTATTTT CASRLAGSTDTQYF
TRBJ2-7 . TRBD1 TRBV7-3 TGTGCCAGCAGCCCGGGGGGACAGGGGGCCCACGAGCAGTACTTC CASSPGGQGAHEQYF
TRBJ2-7 . TRBD1 TRBV7-9 TGTGCCAGCAGCCCGGAGGGACAGGGTAGGTCCTACGAGCAGTACTTC CASSPEGQGRSYEQYF
TRBJ1-2 . TRBD1 TRBV15 TGTGCCACCAGCAGAGATCCCGGGACAGGGGGCGGGTATGGCTACACCTTC CATSRDPGTGGGYGYTF
TRBJ1-4 . . TRBV27 TGTGCCAGCAGTTTCGGGGTGGCCTTTGGTGAAAAATTGTTTTTT CASSFGVAFGEKLFF
TRBJ2-7 . . TRBV15 TGTGCCACCAGCAGAGATGGTCTAGCGTCAAACGAGCAGTACTTC CATSRDGLASNEQYF
TRBJ2-7 . . TRBV28 TGTGCCAGCAGTCCGACGGGACTTCCCTACGAGCAGTACTTC CASSPTGLPYEQYF
TRBJ2-1 . . TRBV7-2 TGTGCCAGCAGCCTGAGACTAGGGTACAATGAGCAGTTCTTC CASSLRLGYNEQFF
TRBJ2-5 . TRBD2 TRBV18 TGTGCCAGCTCACCATTAGCGGGAGCTCCGCAAGAGACCCAGTACTTC CASSPLAGAPQETQYF
TRBJ2-7 . TRBD1 TRBV27 TGTGCCAGCAGTTATGGGACAGGTGGGTCCTACGAGCAGTACTTC CASSYGTGGSYEQYF
TRBJ1-2 . . TRBV10-3 TGTGCCATCAGTGAGTCAGAGGCCCGTATGCCCACCTATGGCTACACCTTC CAISESEARMPTYGYTF
TRBJ2-7 . . TRBV25-1 TGTGCCAGCAGTCCGCAATTCGGGGTCGGCGGCGAGCAGTACTTC CASSPQFGVGGEQYF
TRBJ2-2 . . TRBV7-3 TGTGCCAGCAGCTTTATTGGCGGGGAGCTGTTTTTT CASSFIGGELFF
TRBJ1-3 . . TRBV19 TGTGCCAGTAGTGCCTCAGGGAGCTCTGGAAACACCATATATTTT CASSASGSSGNTIYF
TRBJ2-1 . . TRBV7-9 TGTGCCAGCAGCTCCCTGTGGACCCCCTCCTCCTACAATGAGCAGTTCTTC CASSSLWTPSSYNEQFF
TRBJ1-1 . . TRBV27 TGTGCCAGCAGTTTAAATCCCGGTTTGGGGACTGAAGCTTTCTTT CASSLNPGLGTEAFF
TRBJ2-7 . . TRBV5-6 TGTGCCAGCAGCCGATGGGGGAGCTCCTACGAGCAGTACTTC CASSRWGSSYEQYF
TRBJ2-2 . TRBD2 TRBV7-2 TGTGCCAGCAGCACCCTGACTAGCGGGAGGGCAACCGGGGAGCTGTTTTTT CASSTLTSGRATGELFF
TRBJ2-1 once TRBD2 TRBV4-1 TGCGCCAGCAGCCAACTTCGGACTAGCGGGAGCCTGAATGAGCAGTTCTTC CASSQLRTSGSLNEQFF
TRBJ2-5 . . TRBV7-9 TGTGCCAGCAGCGCTCTAGGGGGGCCCGAGGAAGAGACCCAGTACTTC CASSALGGPEEETQYF
TRBJ2-4 . . TRBV9 TGTGCCAGCAGCGTAGAAGGGAAAAACATTCAGTACTTC CASSVEGKNIQYF
TRBJ2-2 . . TRBV7-2 TGTGCCAGCAGCCTTTATATCGACGGGGAGCTGTTTTTT CASSLYIDGELFF
TRBJ2-7 . . TRBV28 TGTGCCAGCAGAACAGGACAGGGCTGGGGAGGGGACGAGCAGTACTTC CASRTGQGWGGDEQYF
TRBJ1-5 . . TRBV27 TGTGCCAGCAGTTTATCCGAAGGCCCCCAGCATTTT CASSLSEGPQHF
TRBJ2-7 once . TRBV11-2 TGTGCCAGCAGTCCCCGAGACAGAGTCTACGAGCAGTACTTC CASSPRDRVYEQYF
TRBJ1-3 . . TRBV7-6 TGTGCCAGCAGCTTAGTTCCGCAGTCTACTGGAAACACCATATATTTT CASSLVPQSTGNTIYF
TRBJ2-3 . . TRBV7-2 TGTGCCAGCAGCTTAGACCCCAAGGGGTACCTTAGCACAGATACGCAGTATTTT CASSLDPKGYLSTDTQYF
TRBJ2-7 . . TRBV2 TGTGCCAGCAGTGATGGTGGGACGGCGGGCCACGAGCAGTACTTC CASSDGGTAGHEQYF
TRBJ2-3 once . TRBV2 TGTGCCAGCAGCGGGGATCGGCGGAGCACAGATACGCAGTATTTT CASSGDRRSTDTQYF
TRBJ1-5 few TRBD1 TRBV7-9 TGTGCCAGCAGCCAGACAGGGGTTAATCAGCCCCAGCATTTT CASSQTGVNQPQHF
TRBJ2-1 . . TRBV15 TGTGCCACCAGCAGAGATCCCTTGGATAATGAGCAGTTCTTC CATSRDPLDNEQFF
TRBJ2-7 . TRBD2 TRBV11-3 TGTGCCAGCAGCTTAGGGGCTAGCGGGAGATACGAGCAGTACTTC CASSLGASGRYEQYF